A single sample is the source of the 19 T cell receptor beta chains below, sequenced in a study of cytomegalovirus exposure and HLA in healthy donors. Primers included in the PCR were 60 Vbeta and 13 Jbeta primers. TCRdb keeps only in-frame clones here, not all; method: immunoSEQ multiplex PCR. The data hold over 150,000 clones, with around 82% observed a single time. The specimen sequenced was PBMCs. All receptors come from a woman in her twenties or thirties in good health and CMV-seronegative.

The rearrangement uses TRBV28 and TRBJ1-5; D may be TRBD1 (6 bases). The germline V gene encodes CDR1 MDHEN and CDR2 SYDVKM. V was cut by 8 bases and J by 5 bases, with 10 bases left in between. The CDR3 covers 12 residues. The CDR3 coding sequence is TGTGCCAGCCTACAGGGATATCAGCCCCAGCATTTT. Amino acid sequence: CASLQGYQPQHF.

This clone was seen once. The V and J genes are TRBV6-1 and TRBJ2-5; the match to TRBD2 covers 9 bases. J was trimmed by 4 bases and V by 5 bases; bases with no gene match: 8. The CDR3 loop spans 15 amino acids. From germline, CDR1 is MNHNS and CDR2 SASEGT. CDR3 protein: CASSHPGGLAETQYF. CDR3 nucleotide sequence: TGTGCCAGCAGTCACCCCGGGGGACTAGCAGAGACCCAGTACTTC.

This chain uses TRBV27 with TRBJ1-2; D remains ambiguous. From germline, CDR1 is MNHEY and CDR2 SMNVEV (reference sequence). V was cut by 3 bases and J by 0 bases, with 8 bases left in between. There are 14 residues in the CDR3. CDR3 protein: CASSFNSPNYGYTF. The CDR3 DNA reads TGTGCCAGCAGTTTTAACAGTCCTAACTATGGCTACACCTTC.

The V gene is TRBV6-1, the J gene TRBJ1-1; D is ambiguous. Trimming pared 5 bases from V and 2 bases from J, leaving 12 bases between. Looked up from germline, CDR1 is MNHNS and CDR2 is SASEGT. CDR3 length: 14 amino acids. The CDR3 region has the DNA TGTGCCAGCAGTTATCGGCCGGGTAACACTGAAGCTTTCTTT. Translation gives CASSYRPGNTEAFF.

The V gene is TRBV4-1, the J gene TRBJ1-2, with D possibly TRBD1 on 6 matching bases. This CDR3 is 13 amino acids long. Germline values: CDR1 MGHRA, CDR2 YSYEKL. Trimming took 1 base from V and 7 from J, leaving 10 bases between them. CDR3 in amino acids: CASSQAGAGGYTF. CDR3 sequence (DNA): TGCGCCAGCAGCCAAGCAGGGGCGGGTGGCTACACCTTC.

The CDR3 DNA follows: TGCGCCAGCAGCTTGACAGGAAACTTGGATGGCTACACCTTC. Its protein product is CASSLTGNLDGYTF. The chain links TRBV5-1 to TRBJ1-2, with D possibly being TRBD1 (5 bases). Germline-derived CDR1 and CDR2 are SGHRS and YFSETQ. The CDR3 covers 14 residues. Trimming took off 1 base at V and 6 bases at J, with 13 bases between the two ends. The full variable domain, rest sourced from reference TRBV5-1 and TRBJ1-2, is KAGVTQTPRYLIKTRGQQVTLSCSPISGHRSVSWYQQTPGQGLQFLFEYFSETQRNKGNFPGRFSGRQFSNSRSEMNVSTLELGDSALYLCASSLTGNLDGYTFGSGTRLTVV.

The chain recombines TRBV4-2 with TRBJ2-3; 11 bases are shared with TRBD2. Per the germline V gene, CDR1 is LGHNA and CDR2 is YNFKEQ. V shed 3 bases and J 2 bases; nucleotides not matched to a gene: 4. The CDR3 covers 16 residues. For the CDR3, the DNA is TGTGCCAGCAGCCAGTCTAGCGGGGGGTACACAGATACGCAGTATTTT. This sequence encodes CASSQSSGGYTDTQYF.

A few counts support this clone. The chain is built from TRBV5-6 and TRBJ2-3; TRBD1 matches at 10 bases. Germline V gene lookup returns CDR1 SGHDT and CDR2 YYEEEE. Unmatched junction bases numbered 6, after V lost 5 bases and J lost 3 bases. This CDR3 contains 15 residues. The CDR3 loop is CASRPGTGATDTQYF. DNA of the CDR3: TGTGCCAGCAGGCCCGGGACAGGGGCGACAGATACGCAGTATTTT.

In nucleotides, the CDR3 is TGTGCCAGCAGCTACCCCGTCGGGGGGCGCCATGAAAAACTGTTTTTT. It codes for CASSYPVGGRHEKLFF. V gene TRBV7-2 combines with J gene TRBJ1-4, with D possibly matching TRBD1 (6 bases). Trimming stripped 4 bases from V and 6 bases from J, with 18 bases between. CDR1 is SGHTA and CDR2 is FQGNSA in the germline V gene. This CDR3 contains 16 residues.

A few counts support this clone. The chain employs TRBV5-1 and TRBJ1-1; D uncertain. The CDR3 covers 13 residues. V lost 2 bases and J 3 bases, leaving 8 bases between the germline ends. Germline-derived CDR1 and CDR2 are SGHRS and YFSETQ. CDR3 DNA sequence: TGCGCCAGCAGCTTACAGAGTTACACTGAAGCTTTCTTT. Protein product: CASSLQSYTEAFF.

The CDR3 loop is CASSVGALSNYGYTF. CDR3 nucleotides: TGTGCCAGCAGCGTAGGGGCCCTATCTAACTATGGCTACACCTTC. V usage is TRBV9 and J usage is TRBJ1-2; no clear D gene. The CDR3 covers 15 residues. CDR1 is SGDLS, CDR2 YYNGEE, per germline. The V end was cut by 0 bases, the J end by 0 bases, with 9 bases between.

J is TRBJ1-5 and V is TRBV6-6; the match to TRBD1 covers 9 bases. In germline, CDR1 is MNHNY, CDR2 SVGAGI (reference sequence). The V segment lost 6 bases and the J segment 7 bases; nucleotides outside the gene matches: 4. CDR3 length: 13 residues. The CDR3 loop reads CASSYTGGQPQHF. The CDR3 nucleotides are TGTGCCAGCAGCTATACAGGGGGCCAGCCCCAGCATTTT.

The rearrangement joins TRBV30 to TRBJ2-7; D gene unclear. Trimming stripped 4 bases from V and 0 bases from J, with 4 bases between. The CDR3 is made up of 11 amino acids. Germline CDR1 is GTSNPN and CDR2 is SVGIG (reference sequence). CDR3 DNA sequence: TGTGCCTGGACCTCCTCCTACGAGCAGTACTTC. Amino acid sequence: CAWTSSYEQYF.

This clone was detected only a few times. The DNA for the CDR3 is TGTGCCAGTTCAGGGACTAGCGGGGGACCCTACAATGAGCAGTTCTTC. Residues: CASSGTSGGPYNEQFF. The rearrangement links TRBV28 to TRBJ2-1; 14 nucleotides agree with TRBD2. The V gene's germline CDR1 is MDHEN and CDR2 SYDVKM. The length of the CDR3 is 16 residues. V shed 9 bases, J shed 2 bases, and the junction held 6 bases outside the gene matches.

The CDR3, as DNA: TGTGCAAGTCTCGGGAGGCGGAATAACACCGGGGAGCTGTTTTTT. Its protein is CASLGRRNNTGELFF. J is TRBJ2-2 and V is TRBV12-2; the listed D gene, TRBD2, was not tested against the DNA. TRBV12-2 is classified as a pseudogene. The CDR3 totals 15 residues.

V is TRBV5-6 and J is TRBJ1-2, with TRBD1 matching over 7 bases. The CDR3 loop spans 15 amino acids. J was trimmed by 7 bases and V by 0 bases; bases with no gene match: 9. CDR1 and CDR2 (germline): SGHDT, YYEEEE. As DNA, the CDR3 is TGTGCCAGCAGCTTGGTGGGACAGCACTCAGGTGGCTACACCTTC. Amino acid sequence: CASSLVGQHSGGYTF.

On this clone itself: The sample contains more than one DNA sequence encoding this CDR3. This chain uses TRBV27 with TRBJ2-7; perhaps TRBD2 as D (5 bases). Trimming pared 2 bases from V and 0 bases from J, leaving 5 bases between. CDR1 is MNHEY, CDR2 SMNVEV, per germline (reference sequence). The CDR3 contains 13 residues. CDR3 in amino acids: CASSLGLSYEQYF. The CDR3 nucleotides are TGTGCCAGCAGTTTAGGACTCTCCTACGAGCAGTACTTC.

The J gene is TRBJ1-2, the V gene TRBV19; possible D gene TRBD1, 6 bases. V was shortened by 7 bases and J by 0 bases, with 15 bases between the two germline ends. Looked up from germline, CDR1 is LNHDA and CDR2 is SQIVND (reference sequence). The CDR3 runs 15 residues. The CDR3 reads CASKIRRGANYGYTF. CDR3 in DNA: TGTGCCAGTAAAATACGCAGGGGCGCTAACTATGGCTACACCTTC.

This chain joins TRBV27 and TRBJ2-7; maybe TRBD1 (5 bases). The germline V gene has CDR1 MNHEY and CDR2 SMNVEV (reference sequence). The CDR3 extends over 16 amino acids. V lost 1 base, J lost 3 bases, and 16 bases lay in between. The CDR3 reads CASSLLGLQSVYEQYF. Here the CDR3 DNA reads TGTGCCAGCAGTTTATTGGGGCTGCAATCAGTCTACGAGCAGTACTTC.